This passage covers 26 T cell receptor beta chains from one sample sequenced in a study of T cells after somatic rescue of genetic block. Libraries were prepared by immunoSEQ multiplex PCR; TCRdb keeps only in-frame clonotypes and omits some of them. The sample shows about 63,000 clones, 92% of them seen only once. What was sequenced was peripheral blood mononuclear cells (PBMCs). These receptors all come from a man in his forties.

The chain couples TRBV19 to TRBJ2-2, with a possible D match to TRBD1 (8 bases). The CDR3 totals 17 residues. The ends were cut back, 7 bases at V and 2 bases at J, with 20 bases in the middle. Germline CDR1 reads LNHDA; CDR2 reads SQIVND (reference sequence). The CDR3: CASTDREGTGNTGELFF. CDR3 in DNA: TGTGCCAGTACCGATAGGGAGGGGACAGGAAACACCGGGGAGCTGTTTTTT.

The rearrangement links TRBV7-9 to TRBJ1-4; D may be TRBD1 (5 bases). V lost 5 bases, J lost 2 bases, and 12 bases lay in between. CDR3 length: 15 residues. Germline V gene data show CDR1 as SEHNR and CDR2 as FQNEAQ (reference sequence). CDR3 in amino acids: CASSIRVSTNEKLFF. In DNA, the CDR3 is TGTGCCAGCAGCATCAGGGTTTCTACTAATGAAAAACTGTTTTTT.

The chain employs TRBV5-4 and TRBJ2-1; tentatively, D is TRBD1 or TRBD2 (6 bases each). The CDR3 runs 15 residues. Germline lookup yields CDR1 SGHNT and CDR2 YYREEE (reference sequence). The germline V and J ends were trimmed by 4 bases and 0 bases, with 11 bases remaining between them. This chain's CDR3 is CASSPGASSYNEQFF. CDR3 DNA: TGTGCCAGCAGCCCGGGGGCTAGCTCCTACAATGAGCAGTTCTTC.

This rearrangement joins TRBV15 to TRBJ2-1; D uncertain. V was cut by 0 bases and J by 9 bases, with 12 bases left in between. The CDR3 spans 14 residues. Germline V gene lookup returns CDR1 LNHNV and CDR2 YYDKDF (reference sequence). Written as DNA, the CDR3 is TGTGCCACCAGCAGAGATCTCATCGTAGGTGAGCAGTTCTTC. Amino acids: CATSRDLIVGEQFF.

This clone was observed once. V gene TRBV5-1 combines with J gene TRBJ2-2; D possibly corresponds to TRBD2 (6 bases). The V end was cut by 3 bases, the J end by 6 bases, with 12 bases between. Germline-derived CDR1 and CDR2 are SGHRS and YFSETQ. This CDR3 has 14 residues. The CDR3 is CASSSRLEAGELFF. DNA of the CDR3: TGCGCCAGCAGCTCAAGACTAGAGGCCGGGGAGCTGTTTTTT.

The J gene is TRBJ2-1, the V gene TRBV7-3; the D gene could be TRBD1 or TRBD2 (6 bases each). This CDR3 has 17 amino acids. The germline V gene encodes CDR1 SGHTA and CDR2 FQGTGA. V lost 0 bases to trimming and J lost 1 base, with 13 bases between them. This CDR3 is CASSLTGGRPSYNEQFF. The CDR3 DNA reads TGTGCCAGCAGCTTAACGGGGGGCAGGCCATCCTACAATGAGCAGTTCTTC.

This sequence joins TRBV4-1 and TRBJ1-2; TRBD1 might be the D (5 bases). Germline CDR1 reads MGHRA; CDR2 reads YSYEKL. CDR3 length equals 15 residues. V lost 0 bases and J 4 bases, leaving 12 bases between the germline ends. The CDR3 DNA reads as TGCGCCAGCAGCCAAGATGATGGGGGGGGCTATGGCTACACCTTC. Amino acids: CASSQDDGGGYGYTF.

The chain employs TRBV5-5 and TRBJ2-2; D is unclear. Germline-derived CDR1 and CDR2 are SGHKS and YYEKEE (reference sequence). Between the trimmed V and J ends, which lost 1 base and 0 bases, there was a span of 10 bases. The CDR3 loop spans 16 amino acids. In DNA, the CDR3 is TGTGCCAGCAGCTTGCGAAGGTCCGCGAACACCGGGGAGCTGTTTTTT. Translation: CASSLRRSANTGELFF.

The gene calls are TRBV11-2 and TRBJ1-2; 7 nucleotides agree with TRBD1. V was pared by 2 bases and J by 5 bases, with 5 bases of the junction left unmatched. Germline assignment: CDR1 SGHAT and CDR2 FQNNGV. The length of the CDR3 is 14 residues. The CDR3 DNA sequence: TGTGCCAGCAGCTTAAGACAGGGATTTTATGGCTACACCTTC. Translation: CASSLRQGFYGYTF.

The V call is TRBV19, the J call TRBJ1-5; 7 bases map to TRBD1. The V gene's germline CDR1 is LNHDA and CDR2 SQIVND (reference sequence). Trimming took 4 bases from V and 6 from J; bases not matched to a gene: 6. This CDR3 is built from 14 residues. CDR3 protein: CASSKTGLVQPQHF. DNA for the CDR3: TGTGCCAGTAGTAAGACAGGGTTGGTTCAGCCCCAGCATTTT.

CDR3 loop: CASSYSNYGYTF. The CDR3 coding sequence is TGTGCCAGCAGCTACAGTAACTATGGCTACACCTTC. The genes are TRBV7-2 and TRBJ1-2; D gene unclear. Germline-derived CDR1 and CDR2 are SGHTA and FQGNSA. V was pared by 4 bases and J by 1 base, with 4 bases between. This CDR3 comprises 12 residues.

Details on this clone: The junction does not match germline at one end; this may be a read error. The genes are TRBV15 and TRBJ1-2; 7 nucleotides agree with TRBD1. Germline V gives CDR1 LNHNV, CDR2 YYDKDF (reference sequence). The CDR3 loop spans 12 amino acids. The CDR3 protein is CATSRDQDRPIF. The CDR3 DNA reads TGTGCCACCAGCAGAGATCAGGACAGGCCGATCTTC. Drawing the rest from reference TRBV15 and TRBJ1-2, the complete variable domain is DAMVIQNPRYQVTQFGKPVTLSCSQTLNHNVMYWYQQKSSQAPKLLFHYYDKDFNNEADTPDNFQSRRPNTSFCFLDIRSPGLGDTAMYLCATSRDQDRPIFGSGTRLTVV.

This sequence joins TRBV6-1 and TRBJ1-4; D not resolved. The V and J ends lost 4 bases and 4 bases respectively, with 16 bases between them. The V gene's germline CDR1 is MNHNS and CDR2 SASEGT. The length of the CDR3 is 16 residues. CDR3: CASSVGAGTGNEKLFF. The CDR3 nucleotides are TGTGCCAGCAGTGTGGGAGCGGGAACGGGTAATGAAAAACTGTTTTTT.

The chain joins TRBV5-6 to TRBJ1-5, with no clear D. The CDR3 loop spans 17 amino acids. The germline V and J ends were trimmed by 3 bases and 0 bases, with 16 bases remaining between them. Germline V gene data show CDR1 as SGHDT and CDR2 as YYEEEE. The chain's CDR3 is CASSWYGSGVSNQPQHF. The CDR3 DNA reads as TGTGCCAGCAGCTGGTACGGAAGTGGCGTTAGCAATCAGCCCCAGCATTTT.

J is TRBJ2-2 and V is TRBV5-6; 9 bases align to TRBD1. CDR3 size: 16 residues. Germline V lookup: CDR1 SGHDT, CDR2 YYEEEE. The J segment lost 4 bases and the V segment lost 2 bases, leaving 6 bases of the junction unmatched. The CDR3 region is CASSFGTGLVTGELFF. The CDR3 DNA is TGTGCCAGCAGCTTTGGGACAGGGCTCGTCACCGGGGAGCTGTTTTTT. Drawing the rest from reference TRBV5-6 and TRBJ2-2, the complete variable domain is DAGVTQSPTHLIKTRGQQVTLRCSPKSGHDTVSWYQQALGQGPQFIFQYYEEEERQRGNFPDRFSGHQFPNYSSELNVNALLLGDSALYLCASSFGTGLVTGELFFGEGSRLTVL.

The genes are TRBV21-1 and TRBJ1-2; the listed D gene, TRBD1, was not tested against the DNA. TRBV21-1 is classified as a pseudogene. The CDR3 loop spans 15 amino acids. CDR3 residues: CASSKEETGDRGYTF. The CDR3 bases are TGTGCCAGCAGCAAAGAAGAGACAGGGGATCGCGGCTACACCTTC.

V usage is TRBV7-6 and J usage is TRBJ1-1; D call uncertain. CDR3 size: 14 residues. Between the trimmed V and J ends, which lost 3 bases and 1 base, there was a span of 9 bases. Germline CDR1 reads SGHVS; CDR2 reads FNYEAQ. The CDR3 loop is CASSLEAENTEAFF. CDR3 in DNA: TGTGCCAGCAGCTTGGAGGCGGAGAACACTGAAGCTTTCTTT.

The V and J genes are TRBV7-2 and TRBJ2-5; D might be TRBD2 (5 bases). The CDR3 is made up of 16 amino acids. V lost 4 bases and J 0 bases, leaving 15 bases between the germline ends. Germline values: CDR1 SGHTA, CDR2 FQGNSA. The CDR3 bases are TGTGCCAGCAGCTCGGAGGCAGTACGGTACCAAGAGACCCAGTACTTC. Translated: CASSSEAVRYQETQYF.

In its sample, this clone was seen a few times. The chain employs TRBV7-3 and TRBJ1-2; D uncertain. The CDR3 totals 15 residues. Germline-derived CDR1 and CDR2 are SGHTA and FQGTGA. Trimming left V 5 bases short and J 2 bases short, with 15 bases between. DNA for the CDR3: TGTGCCAGCAGCCCGGGCGGTCAGGCCAACTATGGCTACACCTTC. Amino acids: CASSPGGQANYGYTF.

This clone showed up just once. V is TRBV9 and J is TRBJ1-3, with 7 bases that match TRBD1. Trimming removed 2 bases from V and 0 bases from J; junction bases left unmatched: 2. The CDR3 loop spans 15 amino acids. The germline V gene encodes CDR1 SGDLS and CDR2 YYNGEE. The CDR3 is CASSVGQPSGNTIYF. The CDR3 nucleotides read TGTGCCAGCAGCGTGGGACAGCCCTCTGGAAACACCATATATTTT.

The V call is TRBV5-4, the J call TRBJ2-1; D is unresolved. Between the trimmed V and J ends, which lost 4 bases and 7 bases, there was a span of 12 bases. The CDR3 is 13 residues long. Germline CDR1 and CDR2: SGHNT and YYREEE (reference sequence). The CDR3 nucleotides read TGTGCCAGCAGCCCCCCCCTAGGGAATGAGCAGTTCTTC. Protein product: CASSPPLGNEQFF.

This clone was picked up one time. The chain employs TRBV11-2 and TRBJ2-7; unclear D gene. Germline CDR1 is SGHAT and CDR2 is FQNNGV. The CDR3 runs to 13 residues. The V and J ends lost 1 base and 7 bases respectively, with 11 bases between them. The CDR3 sequence: CASSLGFSWEQYF. CDR3 in DNA: TGTGCCAGCAGCTTAGGGTTCAGTTGGGAGCAGTACTTC.

The chain joins TRBV4-1 to TRBJ2-7, with unresolved D. Trimming removed 4 bases from V and 2 bases from J, with 18 bases in between. CDR3 length: 16 amino acids. Germline lookup yields CDR1 MGHRA and CDR2 YSYEKL. In DNA form, the CDR3 reads TGCGCCAGCAGCCCCGAAAAAAGCCGCGCAGCCTACGAGCAGTACTTC. Protein: CASSPEKSRAAYEQYF.

The V gene is TRBV10-3, the J gene TRBJ1-6, with a weak D call TRBD1 (5 bases). V was pared by 6 bases and J by 6 bases, with 12 bases between. The CDR3 runs to 14 residues. Germline CDR1 is ENHRY and CDR2 is SYGVKD. The CDR3 coding sequence is TGTGCCATCAGGGCGTCGGGGGTTAATTCACCCCTCCACTTT. Its translation: CAIRASGVNSPLHF.

The chain combines TRBV7-9 with TRBJ2-3; D tentatively reads TRBD1 or TRBD2 (7 bases each). V was shortened by 6 bases and J by 3 bases, with 19 bases between the two germline ends. The V gene's germline CDR1 is SEHNR and CDR2 FQNEAQ (reference sequence). This CDR3 contains 16 residues. CDR3 residues: CASSSRGGLVTDTQYF. The CDR3 DNA is TGTGCCAGCAGTTCCAGGGGGGGATTAGTGACAGATACGCAGTATTTT.

The gene calls are TRBV2 and TRBJ1-2, with 9 bases lining up with TRBD1. With 6 bases clipped from V and 4 bases from J, the junction kept 6 bases outside the gene matches. Germline V gene sequence: CDR1 SNHLY, CDR2 FYNNEI. This CDR3 has 14 residues. CDR3 amino acids: CASSAGTGFYGYTF. The CDR3 DNA sequence: TGTGCCAGCAGCGCCGGGACAGGGTTCTATGGCTACACCTTC.